Reported below is one TCR beta chain. The antigen is not known. In the original analysis: After removing out-of-frame reads, millions of distinct TCRbeta sequences remained. Produced via immunoSEQ multiplex PCR; TCRdb's table is partial and in-frame only. The D gene and trimming were derived from the DNA, and the V and J assignments and clone size from that table. The data contain about 60,000 clones, around 80% of them singletons. The CDR3 is 17 residues long. CDR1 MNHEY and CDR2 SMNVEV come from the germline V gene (reference sequence). The V end was cut by 3 bases, the J end by 2 bases, with 19 bases between. The data were taken from a study of memory CD4+ T cells and cytomegalovirus serostatus. Findings and limits, study-wide: Suggested: most of the CMV-linked TCR signature lies in CD4+ memory cells. Median bootstrapped AUC for CMV status was approximately 0.95 originally, around 0.91 US-trained.

Single viable CD3+CD4+CD8-CD45RO+ cells were sorted as the memory CD4+ T cells. CD4+ T cells were isolated by positive magnetic selection. The chain employs TRBV27 and TRBJ1-2; a possible D gene is TRBD1 (5 bases). Sample: memory CD4+ T cells from blood. The sequence was collected from an adult in good health and CMV-seronegative. Some clones in this sample may be carry-over from other donors' samples. CDR3 in DNA: TGTGCCAGCAGTTTCTATCACTTCCGGAGGGGAAACTATGGCTACACCTTC. Translating gives CASSFYHFRRGNYGYTF.